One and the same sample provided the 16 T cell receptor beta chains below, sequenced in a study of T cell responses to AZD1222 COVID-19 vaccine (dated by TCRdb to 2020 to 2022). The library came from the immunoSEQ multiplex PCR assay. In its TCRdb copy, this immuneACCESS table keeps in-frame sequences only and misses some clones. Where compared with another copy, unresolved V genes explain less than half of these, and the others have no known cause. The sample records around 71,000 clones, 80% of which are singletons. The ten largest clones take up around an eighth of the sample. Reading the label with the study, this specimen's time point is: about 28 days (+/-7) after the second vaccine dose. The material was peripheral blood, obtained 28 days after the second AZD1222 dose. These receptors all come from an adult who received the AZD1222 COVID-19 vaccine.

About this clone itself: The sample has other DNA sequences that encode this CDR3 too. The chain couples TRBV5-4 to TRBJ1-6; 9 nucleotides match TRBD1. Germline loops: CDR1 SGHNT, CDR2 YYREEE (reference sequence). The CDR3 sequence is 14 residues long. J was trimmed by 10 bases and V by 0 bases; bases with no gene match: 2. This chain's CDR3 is CASSLDRGPSPLHF. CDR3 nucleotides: TGTGCCAGCAGCTTGGACAGGGGGCCATCACCCCTCCACTTT.

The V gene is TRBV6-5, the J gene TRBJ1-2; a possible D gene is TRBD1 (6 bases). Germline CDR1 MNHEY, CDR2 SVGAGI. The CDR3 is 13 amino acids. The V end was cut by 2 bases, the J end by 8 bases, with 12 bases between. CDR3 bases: TGTGCCAGCAGTTACATGACAGGCGGGGGCTACACCTTC. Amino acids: CASSYMTGGGYTF.

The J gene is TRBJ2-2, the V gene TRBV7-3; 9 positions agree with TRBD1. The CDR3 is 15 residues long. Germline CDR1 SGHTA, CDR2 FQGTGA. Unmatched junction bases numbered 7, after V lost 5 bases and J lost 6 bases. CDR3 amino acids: CASSVGQGFAGELFF. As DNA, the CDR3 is TGTGCCAGCAGCGTTGGACAGGGGTTCGCCGGGGAGCTGTTTTTT.

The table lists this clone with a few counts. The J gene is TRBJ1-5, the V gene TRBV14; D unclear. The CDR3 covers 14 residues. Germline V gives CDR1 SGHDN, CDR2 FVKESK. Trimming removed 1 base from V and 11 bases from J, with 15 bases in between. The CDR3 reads CASSQASDRQAQHF. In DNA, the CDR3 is TGTGCCAGCAGCCAAGCTTCGGATCGGCAGGCCCAGCATTTT.

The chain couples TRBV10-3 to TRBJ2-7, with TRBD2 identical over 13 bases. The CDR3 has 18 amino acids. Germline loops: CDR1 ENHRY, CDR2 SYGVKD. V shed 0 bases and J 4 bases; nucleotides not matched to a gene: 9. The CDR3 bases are TGTGCCATCAGTGAGTCTACTAGCGGGGGGGTTTTTACATACGAGCAGTACTTC. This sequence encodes CAISESTSGGVFTYEQYF.

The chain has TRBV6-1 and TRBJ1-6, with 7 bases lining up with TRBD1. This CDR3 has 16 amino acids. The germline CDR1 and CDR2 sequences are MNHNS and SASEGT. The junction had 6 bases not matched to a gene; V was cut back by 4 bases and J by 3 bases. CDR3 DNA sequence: TGTGCCAGCAGTGTCCGGACAGGTGGCTATAATTCACCCCTCCACTTT. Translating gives CASSVRTGGYNSPLHF.

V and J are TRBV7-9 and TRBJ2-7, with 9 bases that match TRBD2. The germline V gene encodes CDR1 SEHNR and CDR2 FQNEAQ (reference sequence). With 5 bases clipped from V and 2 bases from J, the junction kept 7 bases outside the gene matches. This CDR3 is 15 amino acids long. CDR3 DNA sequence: TGTGCCAGCAGCCCTCCTGCTAGCGGGGCCTACGAGCAGTACTTC. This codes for CASSPPASGAYEQYF.

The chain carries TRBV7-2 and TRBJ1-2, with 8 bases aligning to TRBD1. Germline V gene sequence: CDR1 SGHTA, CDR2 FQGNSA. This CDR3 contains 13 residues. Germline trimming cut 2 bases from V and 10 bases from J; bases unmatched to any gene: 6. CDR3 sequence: CASSLSQGADYTF. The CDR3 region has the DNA TGTGCCAGCAGCTTAAGTCAGGGGGCCGACTACACCTTC.

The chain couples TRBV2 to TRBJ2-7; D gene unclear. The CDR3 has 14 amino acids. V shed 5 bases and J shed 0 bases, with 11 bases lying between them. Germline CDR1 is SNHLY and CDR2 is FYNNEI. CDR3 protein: CASSNNPSSYEQYF. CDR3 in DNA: TGTGCCAGCAGTAATAACCCCAGCTCCTACGAGCAGTACTTC.

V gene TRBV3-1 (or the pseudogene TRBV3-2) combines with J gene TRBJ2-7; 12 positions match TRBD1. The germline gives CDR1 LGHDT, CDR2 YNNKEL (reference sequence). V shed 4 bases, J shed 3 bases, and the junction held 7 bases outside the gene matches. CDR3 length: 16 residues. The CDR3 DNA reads TGTGCCAGCAGCCTAAGTGGGACAGGGGGCGGCTACGAGCAGTACTTC. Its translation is CASSLSGTGGGYEQYF.

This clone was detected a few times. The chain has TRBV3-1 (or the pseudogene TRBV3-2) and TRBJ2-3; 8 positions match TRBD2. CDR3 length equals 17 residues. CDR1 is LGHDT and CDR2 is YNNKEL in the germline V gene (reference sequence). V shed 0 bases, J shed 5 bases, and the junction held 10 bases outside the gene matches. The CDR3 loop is CASSQDVAGGGRDTQYF. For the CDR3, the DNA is TGTGCCAGCAGCCAAGATGTGGCGGGGGGCGGAAGAGATACGCAGTATTTT.

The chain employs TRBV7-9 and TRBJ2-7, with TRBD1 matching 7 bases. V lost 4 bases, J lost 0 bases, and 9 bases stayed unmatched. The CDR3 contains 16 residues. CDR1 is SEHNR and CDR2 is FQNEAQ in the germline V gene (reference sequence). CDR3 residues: CASSSQIQGYSYEQYF. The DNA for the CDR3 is TGTGCCAGCAGCTCCCAGATACAGGGGTACTCCTACGAGCAGTACTTC. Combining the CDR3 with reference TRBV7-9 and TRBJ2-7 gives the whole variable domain DTGVSQNPRHKITKRGQNVTFRCDPISEHNRLYWYRQTLGQGPEFLTYFQNEAQLEKSRLLSDRFSAERPKGSFSTLEIQRTEQGDSAMYLCASSSQIQGYSYEQYFGPGTRLTVT.

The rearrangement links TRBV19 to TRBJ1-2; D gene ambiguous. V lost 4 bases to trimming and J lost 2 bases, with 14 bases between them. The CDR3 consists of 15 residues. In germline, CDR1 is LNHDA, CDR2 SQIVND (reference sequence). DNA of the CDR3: TGTGCCAGTAGTAAGGATGGCGAGAGCAACTATGGCTACACCTTC. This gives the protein CASSKDGESNYGYTF. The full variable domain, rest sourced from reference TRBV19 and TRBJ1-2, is DGGITQSPKYLFRKEGQNVTLSCEQNLNHDAMYWYRQDPGQGLRLIYYSQIVNDFQKGDIAEGYSVSREKKESFPLTVTSAQKNPTAFYLCASSKDGESNYGYTFGSGTRLTVV.

CDR3 residues: CASSLTPTGDQPQHF. In DNA, the CDR3 is TGCGCCAGCAGCTTGACACCGACAGGGGATCAGCCCCAGCATTTT. The V call is TRBV5-1, the J call TRBJ1-5, with 8 bases matching TRBD1. CDR1 SGHRS and CDR2 YFSETQ come from the germline V gene. CDR3 size: 15 residues. With V trimmed by 1 base and J by 5 bases, 5 bases remained unmatched.

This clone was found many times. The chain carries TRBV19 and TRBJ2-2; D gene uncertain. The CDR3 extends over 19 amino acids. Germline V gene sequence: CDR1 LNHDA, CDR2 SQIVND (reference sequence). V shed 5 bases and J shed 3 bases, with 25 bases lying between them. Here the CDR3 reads CASSSRVVPTRRHTGELFF. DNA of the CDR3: TGTGCCAGTAGTTCCCGTGTAGTTCCGACGCGACGGCACACCGGGGAGCTGTTTTTT. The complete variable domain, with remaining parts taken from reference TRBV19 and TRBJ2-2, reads DGGITQSPKYLFRKEGQNVTLSCEQNLNHDAMYWYRQDPGQGLRLIYYSQIVNDFQKGDIAEGYSVSREKKESFPLTVTSAQKNPTAFYLCASSSRVVPTRRHTGELFFGEGSRLTVL.

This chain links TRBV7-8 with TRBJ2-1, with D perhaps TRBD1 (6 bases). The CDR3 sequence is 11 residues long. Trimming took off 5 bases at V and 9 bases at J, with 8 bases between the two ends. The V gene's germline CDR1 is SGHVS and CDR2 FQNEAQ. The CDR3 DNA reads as TGTGCCAGCAGCCTGGACAGTGAGCAGTTCTTC. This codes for CASSLDSEQFF.